The entry below gives a single T cell receptor (beta chain) sequence along with its context. No cognate antigen has been identified for it. No much larger clonotype is one base removed from it; base qualities were not supplied. The data stem from a study of blood T cell repertoires in COVID-19 (TCRdb year 2020). For the study in its entirety: Collaborator samples came from the United States, Italy and Spain and covered acute and convalescent phases of COVID-19. The prospective study material was composed of cDNA or gDNA derived from T cells, B-cell-depleted T cells, or PBMCs. The dataset comprised deeply sampled blood TCRbeta repertoires from subjects exposed to, actively infected with, or recovered from COVID-19. The repertoires were made available in a free public database intended to serve as a resource for research on the immune response to SARS-CoV-2. The samples were drawn from two sources: the first 160 participants of the ongoing ImmuneRACE study, and over 1,000 subjects contributed by 6 global collaborators. Nearly every sample came with metadata listing a de-identified subject ID, COVID-19 status, age in years and sex. Where available, HLA class I and class II types were taken from metadata supplied by the sample provider and were not determined by assay-based typing. The paper's findings and limits, for the study overall: Clinical and demographic metadata were provided uncurated, with the amount varying by source and participant.

The immunoSEQ Assay, a bias-controlled multiplex PCR, was used to amplify TCRbeta CDR3 regions from genomic DNA. In the authors' own workflow: Nucleated cell counts per sample were estimated from amplification of reference gene primers within the assay. To quantify the absolute abundance of each unique TCRbeta CDR3 rearrangement, sequence reads were collapsed and filtered. For each sample, productive Simpson clonality was calculated as the square root of Simpson's diversity index over productive rearrangements. Sourced from immuneACCESS, this table was stored by TCRdb with only in-frame sequences that have V and J called. A share of the clones is absent; for the studies checked, an unresolved V gene accounts for under half, and the remainder has no known explanation. The V and J calls and the clone size are those of that table, but D and trimming were determined from the DNA. This sample has some 240,000 clones in its table, and 80% of those were observed once. The ten largest clones represent 9.5% to 15% of the sample.

For CDR1 and CDR2, the germline V gene (reference sequence) lists GTSNPN and SVGIG. Deletion took 4 bases off V and 1 base off J, with a span of 4 bases between the germline ends. The CDR3 has 11 amino acids, counting the end cysteine and phenylalanine. Left in the record is the CDR3 DNA by itself, 33 bases read in frame from the first base. Whole blood was collected in K2EDTA tubes by collaborating institutions according to the institutions' own protocols. For TCRbeta analysis, collaborator samples were shipped as frozen whole blood, as isolated PBMCs, or as DNA extracted from either sample type. The clonotype originates from a human donor in a cohort sampled during active COVID-19. Sequencing was carried out using peripheral blood. This chain is built from TRBV30 and TRBJ1-1; there is no confident call for the D gene. The CDR3 corresponds to CAWNWNTEAFF. The base sequence is TGTGCCTGGAACTGGAACACTGAAGCTTTCTTT.